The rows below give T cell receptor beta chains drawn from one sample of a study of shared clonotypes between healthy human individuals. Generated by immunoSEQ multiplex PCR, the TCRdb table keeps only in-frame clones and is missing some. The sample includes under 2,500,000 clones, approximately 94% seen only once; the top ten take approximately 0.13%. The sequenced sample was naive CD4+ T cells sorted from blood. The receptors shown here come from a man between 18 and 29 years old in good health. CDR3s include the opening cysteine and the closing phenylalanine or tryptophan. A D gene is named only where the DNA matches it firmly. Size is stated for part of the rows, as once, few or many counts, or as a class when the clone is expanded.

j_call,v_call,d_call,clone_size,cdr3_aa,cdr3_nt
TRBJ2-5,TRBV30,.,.,CAWSVISGSGTQYF,TGTGCCTGGAGTGTAATTAGCGGCTCCGGGACCCAGTACTTC
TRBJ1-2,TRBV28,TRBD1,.,CASSPDRGYGYTF,TGTGCCAGCAGCCCCGACAGGGGGTATGGCTACACCTTC
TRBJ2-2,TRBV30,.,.,CAWKIIRESGELFF,TGTGCCTGGAAAATTATCAGGGAGTCCGGGGAGCTGTTTTTT
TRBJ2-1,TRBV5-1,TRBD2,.,CASSSGLAGFNEQFF,TGCGCCAGCAGCTCGGGACTAGCGGGCTTCAATGAGCAGTTCTTC
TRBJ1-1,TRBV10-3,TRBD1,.,CAIRTGARTEAFF,TGTGCCATCAGGACAGGGGCGAGGACTGAAGCTTTCTTT
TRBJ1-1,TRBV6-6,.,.,CASSWRLMNTEAFF,TGTGCCAGCAGTTGGCGGCTCATGAACACTGAAGCTTTCTTT
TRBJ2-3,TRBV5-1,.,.,CASSLEAASTDTQYF,TGCGCCAGCAGCTTGGAGGCAGCTAGCACAGATACGCAGTATTTT
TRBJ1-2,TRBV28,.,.,CASSLGFGGYTF,TGTGCCAGCAGTTTAGGGTTTGGAGGCTACACCTTC
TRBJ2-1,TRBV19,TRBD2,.,CASSIASGGRNEQFF,TGTGCCAGTAGTATTGCTAGCGGGGGTCGTAATGAGCAGTTCTTC
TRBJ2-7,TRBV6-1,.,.,CASSEPGAYEQYF,TGTGCCAGCAGTGAACCAGGTGCCTACGAGCAGTACTTC
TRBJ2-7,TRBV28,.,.,CASSLDYRHEQYF,TGTGCCAGCAGTTTAGACTACCGCCACGAGCAGTACTTC
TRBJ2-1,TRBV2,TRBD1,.,CASSVDRSSYNEQFF,TGTGCCAGCAGTGTGGACAGGAGCTCCTACAATGAGCAGTTCTTC
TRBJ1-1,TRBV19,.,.,CASSIRTGWNTEAFF,TGTGCCAGTAGTATTCGAACAGGGTGGAACACTGAAGCTTTCTTT
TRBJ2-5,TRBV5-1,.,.,CASSRRQGGETQYF,TGCGCCAGCAGCCGTCGACAGGGAGGAGAGACCCAGTACTTC
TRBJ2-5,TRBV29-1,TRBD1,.,CSVSQGAEETQYF,TGCAGCGTTTCCCAGGGGGCGGAGGAGACCCAGTACTTC
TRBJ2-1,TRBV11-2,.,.,CANSESSYNEQFF,TGTGCAAACAGCGAAAGCTCCTACAATGAGCAGTTCTTC
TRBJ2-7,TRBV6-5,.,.,CASSYRGTASYEQYF,TGTGCCAGCAGTTATCGGGGGACGGCGTCCTACGAGCAGTACTTC
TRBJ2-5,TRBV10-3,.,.,CAISEGETQYF,TGTGCCATCAGTGAAGGTGAGACCCAGTACTTC
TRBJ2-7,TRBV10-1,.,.,CASSDGYEQYF,TGCGCCAGCAGTGATGGCTACGAGCAGTACTTC
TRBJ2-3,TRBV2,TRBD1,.,CASSRDRNTDTQYF,TGTGCCAGCAGCCGGGACAGAAACACAGATACGCAGTATTTT
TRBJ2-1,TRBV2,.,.,CASPQGVRNEQFF,TGTGCCAGCCCTCAGGGAGTTCGCAATGAGCAGTTCTTC
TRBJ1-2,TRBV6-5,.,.,CASSYSIQQDRYGYTF,TGTGCCAGCAGTTACTCGATACAACAGGACCGCTATGGCTACACCTTC
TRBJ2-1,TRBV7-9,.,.,CASSLFVSGKQFF,TGTGCCAGCAGCTTATTCGTCTCAGGGAAGCAGTTCTTC
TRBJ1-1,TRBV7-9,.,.,CASSSLEYYKTEAFF,TGTGCCAGCAGCAGCCTCGAATACTACAAGACTGAAGCTTTCTTT
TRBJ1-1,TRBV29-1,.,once,CSVVTGPLSTEAFF,TGCAGCGTCGTGACAGGACCTTTGAGCACTGAAGCTTTCTTT
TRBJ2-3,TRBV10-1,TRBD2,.,CASSLAGTGTQYF,TGCGCCAGCAGCCTAGCGGGGACCGGTACGCAGTATTTT
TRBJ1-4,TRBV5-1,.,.,CASSGDLAGHEKLFF,TGCGCCAGCAGCGGGGATCTGGCCGGTCATGAAAAACTGTTTTTT
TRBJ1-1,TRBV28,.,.,CASSLPAARQGRLGEAFF,TGTGCCAGCAGTTTGCCCGCCGCCCGCCAGGGGCGACTGGGTGAAGCTTTCTTT
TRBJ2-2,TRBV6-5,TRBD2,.,CASSYSGGRGTGELFF,TGTGCCAGCAGTTACTCTGGCGGGAGGGGAACCGGGGAGCTGTTTTTT
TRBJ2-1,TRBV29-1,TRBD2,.,CSVNPGLATRGEQFF,TGCAGCGTTAACCCCGGACTAGCGACGAGGGGTGAGCAGTTCTTC
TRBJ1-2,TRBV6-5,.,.,CASSSTGSYGYTF,TGTGCCAGCAGCTCAACAGGATCCTATGGCTACACCTTC
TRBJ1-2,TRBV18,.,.,CASSPELGNGYTF,TGTGCCAGCTCACCCGAGCTGGGGAATGGCTACACCTTC
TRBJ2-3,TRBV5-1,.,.,CASSAGTPGTQYF,TGCGCCAGCAGCGCCGGGACTCCGGGTACGCAGTATTTT
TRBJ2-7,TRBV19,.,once,CASSFLRNGRQYF,TGTGCCAGTAGTTTTCTCCGGAATGGGAGGCAGTACTTC
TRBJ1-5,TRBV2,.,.,CASSADGGSNQPQHF,TGTGCCAGCAGTGCGGACGGTGGGAGCAATCAGCCCCAGCATTTT
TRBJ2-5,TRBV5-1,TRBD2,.,CASSAGTSGGASKTQYF,TGCGCCAGCAGCGCCGGGACTAGCGGGGGGGCCTCGAAGACCCAGTACTTC
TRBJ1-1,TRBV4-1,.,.,CASSHRQVNTEAFF,TGCGCCAGCAGCCACAGACAGGTGAACACTGAAGCTTTCTTT
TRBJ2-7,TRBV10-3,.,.,CAIRGPSSYEQYF,TGTGCCATCAGAGGACCAAGCTCCTACGAGCAGTACTTC